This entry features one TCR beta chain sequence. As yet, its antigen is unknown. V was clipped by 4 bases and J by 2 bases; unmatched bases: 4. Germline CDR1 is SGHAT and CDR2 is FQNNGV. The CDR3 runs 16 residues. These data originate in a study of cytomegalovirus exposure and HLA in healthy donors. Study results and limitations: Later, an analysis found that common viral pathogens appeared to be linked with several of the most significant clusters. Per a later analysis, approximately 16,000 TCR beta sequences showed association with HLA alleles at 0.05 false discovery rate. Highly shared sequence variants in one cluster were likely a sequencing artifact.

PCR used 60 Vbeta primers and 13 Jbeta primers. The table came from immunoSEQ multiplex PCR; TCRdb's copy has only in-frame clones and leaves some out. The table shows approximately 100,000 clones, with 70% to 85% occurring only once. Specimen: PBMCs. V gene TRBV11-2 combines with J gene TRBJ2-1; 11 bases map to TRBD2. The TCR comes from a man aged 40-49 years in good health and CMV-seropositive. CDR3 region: CASSYTTSGTYNEQFF. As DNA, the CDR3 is TGTGCCAGCAGCTATACGACTAGCGGGACCTACAATGAGCAGTTCTTC.